This T cell receptor beta chain appears in the sequencing data of a study of cytomegalovirus exposure and HLA in healthy donors. Findings of the study overall: Several V segments, TRBV6-2 and TRBV6-3 among them, could not be told apart and were dropped. Later on, an analysis tied around 17,000 TCR beta sequences to HLA alleles at 0.05 false discovery rate.

Of note for this clone: Its target is not known.

The V gene lost 5 bases and the J gene lost 4 bases, with 15 bases spanning the gap. This CDR3 is 15 amino acids long. Germline CDR1 SGHAT, CDR2 FQNNGV. The study ran its PCR with 60 Vbeta and 13 Jbeta primers. Using immunoSEQ multiplex PCR, the repertoire was profiled, and TCRdb retains in-frame clones only, with some absent. The table lists about 200,000 clones, over 60% of them singletons. The chain has TRBV11-2 and TRBJ2-1; weak D call: TRBD2 (7 bases). The sequenced material came from PBMCs. The clonotype originates from a young man in good health and CMV-seronegative. The CDR3 here is CASSPGGGVYNEQFF. The CDR3 bases are TGTGCCAGCAGCCCAGGAGGGGGGGTTTACAATGAGCAGTTCTTC. The full variable domain, with the rest looked up from reference TRBV11-2 and TRBJ2-1, is EAGVAQSPRYKIIEKRQSVAFWCNPISGHATLYWYQQILGQGPKLLIQFQNNGVVDDSQLPKDRFSAERLKGVDSTLKIQPAKLEDSAVYLCASSPGGGVYNEQFFGPGTRLTVL.